This T cell receptor beta chain came from a study of blood T cell repertoires in COVID-19. The overall study: COVID-19 samples collected from the United States, Italy and Spain covered acute and convalescent phases. Nucleic acid was either cDNA or gDNA, and it came from T cells, B-cell-depleted T cells, or PBMCs.

Generated by immunoSEQ multiplex PCR, the TCRdb table keeps only in-frame clones and is missing some. This table holds 250,000 to 350,000 clones, 80% to 95% found once. Looked up from germline, CDR1 is SGHAT and CDR2 is FQNNGV. The trim removed 5 bases at V and 3 bases at J, leaving 8 bases unmatched. This CDR3 contains 15 residues. It was during active infection that Seattle patients were enrolled and then longitudinally followed. The sequencing sample was made of peripheral blood. The TCR sequence derives from a woman in her twenties or thirties with COVID-19, enrolled during active disease. The J gene is TRBJ2-7, the V gene TRBV11-2; TRBD2 matches 9 bases. The CDR3 loop is CASSRLLAGLYEQYF. The CDR3 DNA reads TGTGCCAGCAGCCGGCTCCTAGCGGGACTCTACGAGCAGTACTTC.